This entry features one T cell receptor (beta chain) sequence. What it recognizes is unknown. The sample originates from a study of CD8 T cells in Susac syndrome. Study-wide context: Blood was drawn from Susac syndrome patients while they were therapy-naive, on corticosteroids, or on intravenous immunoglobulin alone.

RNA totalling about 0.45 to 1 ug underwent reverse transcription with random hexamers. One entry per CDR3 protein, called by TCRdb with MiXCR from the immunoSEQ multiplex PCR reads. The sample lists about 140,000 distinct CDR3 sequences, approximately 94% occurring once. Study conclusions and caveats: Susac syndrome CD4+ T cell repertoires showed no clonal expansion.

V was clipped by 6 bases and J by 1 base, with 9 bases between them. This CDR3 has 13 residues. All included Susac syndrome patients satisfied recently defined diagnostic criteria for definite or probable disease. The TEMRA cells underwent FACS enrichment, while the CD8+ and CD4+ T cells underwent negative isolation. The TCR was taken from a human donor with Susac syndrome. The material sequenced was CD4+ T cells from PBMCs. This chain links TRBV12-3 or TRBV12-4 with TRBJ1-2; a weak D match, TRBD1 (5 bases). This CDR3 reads CASSRDGNYGYTF. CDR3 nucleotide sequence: TGTGCCAGCAGCCGGGACGGTAACTATGGCTACACCTTC.